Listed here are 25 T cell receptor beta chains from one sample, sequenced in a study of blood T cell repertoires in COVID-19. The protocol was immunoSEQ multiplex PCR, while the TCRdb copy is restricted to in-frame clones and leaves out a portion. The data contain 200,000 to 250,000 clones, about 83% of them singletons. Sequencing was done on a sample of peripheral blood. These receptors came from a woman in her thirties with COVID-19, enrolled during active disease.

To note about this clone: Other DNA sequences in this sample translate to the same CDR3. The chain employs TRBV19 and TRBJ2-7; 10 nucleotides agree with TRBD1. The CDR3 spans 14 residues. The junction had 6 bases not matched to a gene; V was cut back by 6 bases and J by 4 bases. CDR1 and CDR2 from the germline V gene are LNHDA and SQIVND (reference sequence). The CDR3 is CASSPGQGPYEQYF. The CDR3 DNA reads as TGTGCCAGTAGCCCGGGACAGGGGCCTTACGAGCAGTACTTC.

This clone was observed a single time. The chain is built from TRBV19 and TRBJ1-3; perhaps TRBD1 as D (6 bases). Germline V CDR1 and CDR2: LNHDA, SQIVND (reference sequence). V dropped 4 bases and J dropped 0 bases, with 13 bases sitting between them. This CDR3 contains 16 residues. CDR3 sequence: CASSTPGQLSGNTIYF. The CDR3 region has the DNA TGTGCCAGTAGTACTCCGGGACAACTCTCTGGAAACACCATATATTTT.

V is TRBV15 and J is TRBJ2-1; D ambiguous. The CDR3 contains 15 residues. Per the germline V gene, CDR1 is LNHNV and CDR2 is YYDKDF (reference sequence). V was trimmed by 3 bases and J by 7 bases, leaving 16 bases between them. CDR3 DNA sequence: TGTGCCACCAGCAGTGGCCGGCCCTTCAGGAATGAGCAGTTCTTC. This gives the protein CATSSGRPFRNEQFF.

CDR3 sequence reads: CASSFLAGGPPLHF. The CDR3 coding sequence is TGTGCCAGCAGTTTCTTGGCAGGGGGCCCACCCCTCCACTTT. The chain uses TRBV27 and TRBJ1-6; TRBD1 agrees at 8 bases. The length of the CDR3 is 14 residues. Germline V gene sequence: CDR1 MNHEY, CDR2 SMNVEV (reference sequence). V dropped 3 bases and J dropped 11; count of bases not matched to a gene: 6.

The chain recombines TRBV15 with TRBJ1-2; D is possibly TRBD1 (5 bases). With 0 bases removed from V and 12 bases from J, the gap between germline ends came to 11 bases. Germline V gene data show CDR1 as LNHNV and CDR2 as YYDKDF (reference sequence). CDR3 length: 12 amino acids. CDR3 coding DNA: TGTGCCACCAGCAGAGAATCGGGGGTCCACACCTTC. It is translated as CATSRESGVHTF.

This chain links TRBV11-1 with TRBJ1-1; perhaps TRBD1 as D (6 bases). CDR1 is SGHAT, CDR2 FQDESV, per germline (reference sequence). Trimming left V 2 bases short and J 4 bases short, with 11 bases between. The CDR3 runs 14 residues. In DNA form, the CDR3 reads TGTGCCAGCAGCTTAACCCACAGGGCCACTGAAGCTTTCTTT. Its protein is CASSLTHRATEAFF.

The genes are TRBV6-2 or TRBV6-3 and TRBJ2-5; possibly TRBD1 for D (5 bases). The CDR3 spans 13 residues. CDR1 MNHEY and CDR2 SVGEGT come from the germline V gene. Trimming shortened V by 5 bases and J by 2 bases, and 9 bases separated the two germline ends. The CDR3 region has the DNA TGTGCCAGCAGTCGGACACAACAAGAGACCCAGTACTTC. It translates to CASSRTQQETQYF.

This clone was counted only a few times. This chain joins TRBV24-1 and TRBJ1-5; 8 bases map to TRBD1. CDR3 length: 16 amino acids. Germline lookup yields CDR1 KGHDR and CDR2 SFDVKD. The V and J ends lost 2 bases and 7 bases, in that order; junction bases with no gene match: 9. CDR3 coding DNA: TGTGCCACCAGTGATTCGCCCGGACAGGGCCGGCAGCCCCAGCATTTT. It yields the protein CATSDSPGQGRQPQHF.

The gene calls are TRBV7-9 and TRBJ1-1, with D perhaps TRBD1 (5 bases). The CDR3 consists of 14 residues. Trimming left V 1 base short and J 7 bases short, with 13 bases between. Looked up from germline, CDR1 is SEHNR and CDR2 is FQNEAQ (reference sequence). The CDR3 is CASSLEAWGSEAFF. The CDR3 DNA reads TGTGCCAGCAGCTTAGAAGCTTGGGGCAGTGAAGCTTTCTTT.

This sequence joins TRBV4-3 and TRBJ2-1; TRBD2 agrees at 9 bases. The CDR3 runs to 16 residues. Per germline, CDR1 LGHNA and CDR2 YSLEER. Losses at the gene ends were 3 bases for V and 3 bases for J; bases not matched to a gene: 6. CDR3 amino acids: CASSHLAGMDYNEQFF. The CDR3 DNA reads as TGCGCCAGCAGCCACCTAGCGGGAATGGACTACAATGAGCAGTTCTTC.

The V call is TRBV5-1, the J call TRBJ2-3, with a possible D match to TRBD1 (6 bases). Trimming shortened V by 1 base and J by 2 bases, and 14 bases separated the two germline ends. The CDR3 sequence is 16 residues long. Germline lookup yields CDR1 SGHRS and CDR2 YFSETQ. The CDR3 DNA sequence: TGCGCCAGCAGCTTGCCGCGAAGGGGGTTCACAGATACGCAGTATTTT. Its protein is CASSLPRRGFTDTQYF.

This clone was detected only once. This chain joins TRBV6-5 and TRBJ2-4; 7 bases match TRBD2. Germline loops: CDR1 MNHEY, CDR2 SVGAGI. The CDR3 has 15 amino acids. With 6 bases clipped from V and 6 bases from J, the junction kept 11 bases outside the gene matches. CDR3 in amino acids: CASSRGLPQANIQYF. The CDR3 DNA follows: TGTGCCAGCAGCCGGGGACTACCCCAAGCAAACATTCAGTACTTC.

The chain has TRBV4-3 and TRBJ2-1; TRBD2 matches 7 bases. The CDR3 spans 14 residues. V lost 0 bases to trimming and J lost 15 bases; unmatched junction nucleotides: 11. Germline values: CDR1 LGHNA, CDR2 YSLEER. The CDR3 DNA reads TGCGCCAGCAGCCAAGATGGGGGACTAACGGCCCCGTTCTTC. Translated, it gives CASSQDGGLTAPFF.

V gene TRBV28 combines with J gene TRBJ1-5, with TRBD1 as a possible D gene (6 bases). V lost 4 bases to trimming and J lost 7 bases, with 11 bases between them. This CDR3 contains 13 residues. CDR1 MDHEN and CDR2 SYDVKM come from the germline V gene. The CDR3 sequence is CASSSQGRQPQHF. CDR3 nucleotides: TGTGCCAGCAGTTCTCAGGGGCGGCAGCCCCAGCATTTT.

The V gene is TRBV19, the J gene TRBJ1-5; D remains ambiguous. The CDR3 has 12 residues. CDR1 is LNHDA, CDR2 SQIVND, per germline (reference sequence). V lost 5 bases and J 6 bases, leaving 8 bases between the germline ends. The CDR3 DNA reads TGTGCCAGTAGTGCGGGTCTTCAGCCCCAGCATTTT. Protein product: CASSAGLQPQHF.

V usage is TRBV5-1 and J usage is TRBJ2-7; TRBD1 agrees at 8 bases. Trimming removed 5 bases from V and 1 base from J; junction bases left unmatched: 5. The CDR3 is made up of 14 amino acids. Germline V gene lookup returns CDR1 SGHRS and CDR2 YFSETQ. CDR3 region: CASRTTGGSYEQYF. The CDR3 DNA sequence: TGCGCCAGCAGAACTACAGGGGGATCCTACGAGCAGTACTTC.

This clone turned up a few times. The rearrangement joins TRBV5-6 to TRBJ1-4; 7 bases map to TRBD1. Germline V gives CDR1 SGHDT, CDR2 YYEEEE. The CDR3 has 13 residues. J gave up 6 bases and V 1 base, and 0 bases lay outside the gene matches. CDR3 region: CASSLTGDEKLFF. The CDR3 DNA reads TGTGCCAGCAGCTTGACAGGGGATGAAAAACTGTTTTTT.

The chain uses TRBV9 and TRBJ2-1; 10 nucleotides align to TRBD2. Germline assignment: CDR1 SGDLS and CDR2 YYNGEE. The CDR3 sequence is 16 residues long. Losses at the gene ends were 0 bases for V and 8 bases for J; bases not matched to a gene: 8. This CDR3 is CASSVGSAGGPYEQFF. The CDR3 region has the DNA TGTGCCAGCAGCGTAGGCTCAGCGGGGGGGCCCTATGAGCAGTTCTTC.

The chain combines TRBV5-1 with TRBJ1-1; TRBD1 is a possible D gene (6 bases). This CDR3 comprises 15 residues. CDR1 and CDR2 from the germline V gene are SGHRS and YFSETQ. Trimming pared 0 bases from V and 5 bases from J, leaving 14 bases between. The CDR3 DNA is TGCGCCAGCAGCTTGGGTCAGACAAGGGGGACTGAAGCTTTCTTT. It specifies CASSLGQTRGTEAFF.

CDR3 DNA: TGTGCCAGCAGCTTAGCGGGGAGCAGCACAGATACGCAGTATTTT. Translation gives CASSLAGSSTDTQYF. The V gene is TRBV7-6, the J gene TRBJ2-3, with D possibly TRBD2 on 5 matching bases. Germline V gives CDR1 SGHVS, CDR2 FNYEAQ. CDR3 length: 15 residues. Trimming left V 0 bases short and J 0 bases short, with 7 bases between.

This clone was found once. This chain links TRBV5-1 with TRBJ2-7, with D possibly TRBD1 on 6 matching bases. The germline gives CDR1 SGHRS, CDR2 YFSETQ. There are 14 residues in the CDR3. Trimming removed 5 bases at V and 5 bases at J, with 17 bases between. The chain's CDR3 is CASRLQGPPNEQYF. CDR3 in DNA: TGCGCCAGCAGACTACAGGGTCCCCCCAACGAGCAGTACTTC.

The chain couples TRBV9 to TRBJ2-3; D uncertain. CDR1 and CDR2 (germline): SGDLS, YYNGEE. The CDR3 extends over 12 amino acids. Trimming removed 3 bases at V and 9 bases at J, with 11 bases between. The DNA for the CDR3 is TGTGCCAGCAGCGGGAGCCCTCCCACGCAGTATTTT. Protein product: CASSGSPPTQYF.

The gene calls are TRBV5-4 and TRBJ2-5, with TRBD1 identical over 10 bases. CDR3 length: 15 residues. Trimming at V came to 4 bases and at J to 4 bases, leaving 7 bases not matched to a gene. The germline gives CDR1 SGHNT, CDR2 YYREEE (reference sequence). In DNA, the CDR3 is TGTGCCAGCAGCAGACAGGGGGCCTTCGGAGAGACCCAGTACTTC. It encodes CASSRQGAFGETQYF.

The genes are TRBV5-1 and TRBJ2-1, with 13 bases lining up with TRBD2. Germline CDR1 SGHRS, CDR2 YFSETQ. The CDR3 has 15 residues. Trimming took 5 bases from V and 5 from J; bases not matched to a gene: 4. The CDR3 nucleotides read TGCGCCAGCAGGGCGGGACTAGCGGGGAACAATGAGCAGTTCTTC. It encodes CASRAGLAGNNEQFF.

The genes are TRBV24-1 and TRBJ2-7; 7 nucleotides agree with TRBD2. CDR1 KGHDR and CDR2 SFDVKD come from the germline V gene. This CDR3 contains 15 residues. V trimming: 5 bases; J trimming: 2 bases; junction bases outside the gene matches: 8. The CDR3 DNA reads TGTGCCACCAGTGGGAGGGCGGGAGAAGCCTACGAGCAGTACTTC. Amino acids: CATSGRAGEAYEQYF.